These 26 T cell receptor beta chains came from one sample sequenced in a study of T cell clonality in common variable immunodeficiency. Sequenced by immunoSEQ multiplex PCR; TCRdb stores in-frame clones only, minus some. The data show tens of thousands of clones, with none appearing a single time. The sequenced material came from peripheral blood mononuclear cells. The origin of the receptors is a person between 18 and 75 years old in good health.

A few counts support this clone. The read ends 3 residues shy of where the CDR3 ends; the end is completed using the germline J gene. V and J are TRBV7-8 and TRBJ1-2; maybe TRBD1 (5 bases). This CDR3 contains 15 residues. Germline-derived CDR1 and CDR2 are SGHVS and FQNEAQ. The CDR3 bases that were read are TGTGCCAGCAGCTTAGGACCCTTGGGACTAGCGGGC. It encodes CASSLGPLGLAG. The entire CDR3 reads CASSLGPLGLAGYTF.

This clone was counted at least ten times. The read finishes 3 residues shy of the CDR3 end, and the germline J gene is used to complete it. The V and J genes are TRBV29-1 and TRBJ2-3, with 7 bases aligning to TRBD2. This CDR3 has 15 amino acids. CDR1 and CDR2 (germline): SQVTM, ANQGSEA. V shed 3 bases, J shed 1 base, and the junction held 7 bases outside the gene matches. Incomplete CDR3 DNA: TGCAGCGTTGACGGAAGGCTAGCGGGCACAGATACG. It encodes CSVDGRLAGTDT. The whole CDR3 sequence is CSVDGRLAGTDTQYF.

This clone was seen at least ten times. From the germline J gene comes the end of the CDR3, since the read stops 3 residues before it. The chain is built from TRBV11-2 and TRBJ2-5; the D is unclear. CDR1 and CDR2 from the germline V gene are SGHAT and FQNNGV. Trimming left V 5 bases short and J 1 base short, with 11 bases between. The CDR3 runs 14 residues. Incomplete CDR3 DNA: TGTGCCAGCAGCCCTGGTGCGGTCCAAGAGACC. This gives the protein CASSPGAVQET. The whole CDR3 reads CASSPGAVQETQYF.

The sample holds many counts of this clone. Read coverage stops 3 residues before the CDR3 terminus; the germline J gene supplies the remainder. The chain joins TRBV5-1 to TRBJ1-2; a possible D gene is TRBD1 (5 bases). Trimming shortened V by 4 bases and J by 2 bases, and 15 bases separated the two germline ends. The CDR3 spans 15 residues. Germline V lookup: CDR1 SGHRS, CDR2 YFSETQ. The CDR3 region is CASSSGVGGNYGYTF. The part of the CDR3 DNA that was read is TGCGCCAGCAGCAGCGGGGTGGGGGGAAACTATGGC.

In this sample, this clone turned up many times. The observed sequence ends 3 residues before the CDR3 terminus, with the missing tail filled in from the germline J gene. The V and J genes are TRBV19 and TRBJ1-1; D unresolved. The germline CDR1 and CDR2 sequences are LNHDA and SQIVND (reference sequence). The CDR3 length is 12 residues. Between the trimmed V and J ends, which lost 6 bases and 5 bases, there was a span of 10 bases. CDR3 bases read: TGTGCCAGTAGCCTCCGGGGTACTGAA. Its protein product is CASSLRGTE. The CDR3 as a whole reads CASSLRGTEAFF.

A note on this clone: The read ends 3 residues early relative to the CDR3; the germline J gene fills the gap. The chain recombines TRBV2 with TRBJ1-2; 11 bases match TRBD1. There are 15 residues in the CDR3. Germline CDR1 is SNHLY and CDR2 is FYNNEI. The CDR3 sequence: CASPRDRGGRETYTF. The CDR3 bases that were read are TGTGCCAGCCCCCGGGACAGGGGGGGCCGAGAGACC.

To note about this clone: A single base is all that separates this from a far larger clone, so a read error is likely. The DNA ends 3 residues before the CDR3 does, and the rest of the CDR3 is filled in from the germline J gene. The V call is TRBV30, the J call TRBJ2-6; D possibly uses TRBD1 or TRBD2 (5 bases each). CDR3 length: 14 amino acids. In germline, CDR1 is GTSNPN, CDR2 SVGIG (reference sequence). The CDR3 region is CAWSDEGGADVLTF. CDR3 bases read: TGTGCCTGGAGTGACGAGGGTGGGGCCGACGTC.

This clone was detected many times. The read ends 3 residues early relative to the CDR3; the germline J gene fills the gap. The chain joins TRBV20-1 to TRBJ2-3; 12 bases fit TRBD2. Per the germline V gene, CDR1 is DFQATT and CDR2 is SNEGSKA (reference sequence). V was pared by 6 bases and J by 5 bases, with 6 bases of the junction left unmatched. This CDR3 region has 14 residues. CDR3 bases read: TGCAGTGCAACTAGCGGGAGGTCGGTAGATACG. It translates to CSATSGRSVDT. The CDR3 in full is CSATSGRSVDTQYF.

Regarding this clone: Germline is not matched at one junction end, which may reflect a read error. The read gets to within 3 residues of the CDR3 end, and the germline J gene fills in the rest. This chain joins TRBV5-1 and TRBJ1-5; D ambiguous. Germline V gene lookup returns CDR1 SGHRS and CDR2 YFSETQ. The CDR3 is 15 amino acids. The CDR3 sequence: CASSLGGDSNQPQHF. The sequenced part of the CDR3 DNA is TGCGCCAGCAGCTTGGGTGGCGATAGCAATCAACCC.

This clone has at least ten counts. Read coverage stops 3 residues before the CDR3 terminus; the germline J gene supplies the remainder. This chain links TRBV5-1 with TRBJ1-1; 8 bases match TRBD1. Germline V CDR1 and CDR2: SGHRS, YFSETQ. The CDR3 loop spans 17 amino acids. V shed 0 bases, J shed 2 bases, and the junction held 9 bases outside the gene matches. The CDR3 spells CASSLDSAGGRNTEAFF. The DNA read from the CDR3 is TGCGCCAGCAGCTTGGATTCTGCAGGGGGCCGCAACACTGAA.

This clone was seen ten or more times. The read halts 3 residues ahead of the CDR3 end, with the missing end drawn from the germline J gene. The chain recombines TRBV20-1 with TRBJ1-5; TRBD1 might be the D (5 bases). This CDR3 is built from 14 residues. Looked up from germline, CDR1 is DFQATT and CDR2 is SNEGSKA (reference sequence). The V end was cut by 1 base, the J end by 5 bases, with 12 bases between. The sequenced part of the CDR3 DNA is TGCAGTGCTAGAGTCGGAGCAGGGCATCAGCCC. Its protein product is CSARVGAGHQP. The CDR3 reads in full as CSARVGAGHQPQHF.

Only a few counts were recorded for this clone. Being one base from a much bigger clone, this may be a read error. The read is 3 residues too short to cover the CDR3 end, so that end is filled in from the germline J gene. The V gene is TRBV19, the J gene TRBJ2-3; 10 positions agree with TRBD1. The CDR3 contains 15 residues. Germline CDR1 is LNHDA and CDR2 is SQIVND (reference sequence). CDR3 bases read: TGTGCCAGTAGTGCCCGGACAGGGGGATCCGAGACG. Protein: CASSARTGGSET. The complete CDR3 sequence is CASSARTGGSETQYF.

On this clone: The CDR3 end falls 3 residues outside the read, so it is completed with the germline J gene. The rearrangement uses TRBV20-1 and TRBJ2-1; 11 bases match TRBD1. CDR1 and CDR2 from the germline V gene are DFQATT and SNEGSKA (reference sequence). Unmatched junction bases numbered 3, after V lost 3 bases and J lost 2 bases. This CDR3 has 15 amino acids. Incomplete CDR3 DNA: TGCAGTGCTAGCAAGGGACAGGGGGCCTACAATGAG. It yields the protein CSASKGQGAYNE. The whole CDR3 protein reads CSASKGQGAYNEQFF.

The table lists this clone with many counts. With the read ending 3 residues before the CDR3 end, the germline J gene is used to fill in that end. The chain has TRBV14 and TRBJ2-1; the D gene is possibly TRBD1 (6 bases). Germline-derived CDR1 and CDR2 are SGHDN and FVKESK. Trimming took off 4 bases at V and 1 base at J, with 11 bases between the two ends. This CDR3 contains 15 residues. Partial CDR3 DNA: TGTGCCAGCAGCCCCAGGGGTACTTCCTACAATGAG. Its protein product is CASSPRGTSYNE. Given in full, the CDR3 is CASSPRGTSYNEQFF.

In the case of this clone: With the read ending 3 residues before the CDR3 end, the germline J gene is used to fill in that end. The V and J genes are TRBV7-7 and TRBJ1-2, with 9 positions matching TRBD1. J was trimmed by 7 bases and V by 5 bases; bases with no gene match: 8. This CDR3 has 14 amino acids. Germline CDR1 and CDR2: SSHAT and FNYEAQ (reference sequence). Incomplete CDR3 DNA: TGTGCCAGCAGCCCCCTGGGACAGGGTACTGGC. This sequence encodes CASSPLGQGTG. The entire CDR3 reads CASSPLGQGTGYTF.

This clone was counted ten times or more. The CDR3 end lies 3 residues beyond the end of the read and is filled in from the germline J gene. The chain has TRBV29-1 and TRBJ1-5, with unresolved D. Germline values: CDR1 SQVTM, CDR2 ANQGSEA. Trimming removed 4 bases from V and 4 bases from J, with 11 bases in between. This CDR3 has 13 amino acids. Partial CDR3 DNA: TGCAGCGTTGCGTTACAGCCAAATCAGCCC. As protein: CSVALQPNQP. The whole CDR3 reads CSVALQPNQPQHF.

This clone was seen a handful of times. The read ends 3 residues shy of where the CDR3 ends; the end is completed using the germline J gene. The chain links TRBV18 to TRBJ2-1; D is perhaps TRBD1 (6 bases). The CDR3 sequence is 16 residues long. Trimming removed 3 bases at V and 5 bases at J, with 17 bases between. Germline V gene lookup returns CDR1 KGHSH and CDR2 LQKENI. The sequenced part of the CDR3 DNA is TGTGCCAGCTCACCCCTAGGGGGTAGTATAAACAATGAG. Protein sequence: CASSPLGGSINNE. The full-length CDR3 reads as CASSPLGGSINNEQFF.

This clone occurred many times. With the read ending 3 residues before the CDR3 end, the germline J gene is used to fill in that end. The chain recombines TRBV5-1 with TRBJ1-6; D gene uncertain. V lost 0 bases, J lost 8 bases, and 12 bases lay in between. The CDR3 is made up of 15 amino acids. Germline assignment: CDR1 SGHRS and CDR2 YFSETQ. The CDR3 DNA, read in part, is TGCGCCAGCAGCTTGGGGGCCACCGTGGATTCACCC. This gives the protein CASSLGATVDSP. The entire CDR3 reads CASSLGATVDSPLHF.

This clone was seen repeatedly, ten times or more. The sequenced CDR3 bases are TGCAGTGCTAGCTCTAGCGGGACTAGCACAGATACG. Translating it yields CSASSSGTSTDT. In full, the CDR3 is CSASSSGTSTDTQYF. This chain uses TRBV20-1 with TRBJ2-3; 9 nucleotides align to TRBD2. The CDR3 end is not reached by the read, which stops 3 residues before it; the germline J gene fills it in. CDR1 is DFQATT, CDR2 SNEGSKA, per germline (reference sequence). V trimming: 3 bases; J trimming: 0 bases; junction bases outside the gene matches: 4. The CDR3 covers 15 residues.

This clone has just a few counts. The CDR3 extends 3 residues past the end of the read, so its final part is completed from the germline J gene. This chain links TRBV7-9 with TRBJ1-2; D is unresolved. The germline CDR1 and CDR2 sequences are SEHNR and FQNEAQ (reference sequence). This CDR3 contains 15 residues. This CDR3 is CAGRGSTSSTDTYTF. The sequenced CDR3 bases are TGTGCCGGTCGGGGTTCAACTTCTAGCACAGATACC.

This clone has at least ten counts. The read comes to an end 3 residues before the CDR3 does, leaving the germline J gene to fill in the end. J is TRBJ2-3 and V is TRBV28, with 8 bases fitting TRBD1. J was trimmed by 2 bases and V by 5 bases; bases with no gene match: 9. The CDR3 length is 16 residues. Germline CDR1 is MDHEN and CDR2 is SYDVKM. CDR3 amino acids: CASSPFGTGPTDTQYF. Partial CDR3 DNA: TGTGCCAGCAGTCCCTTCGGGACAGGACCCACAGATACG.

This clone has at least ten counts. The read terminates 3 residues ahead of where the CDR3 ends, so the germline J gene completes it. The chain has TRBV7-9 and TRBJ2-1; 10 bases are a match to TRBD2. The V segment lost 5 bases and the J segment 4 bases; nucleotides outside the gene matches: 5. The germline gives CDR1 SEHNR, CDR2 FQNEAQ (reference sequence). The CDR3 runs to 15 residues. CDR3 DNA (partial): TGTGCCAGCAGCGCTGGACTAGCGGATTACAATGAG. Translated, it gives CASSAGLADYNE. The full CDR3 sequence reads CASSAGLADYNEQFF. Full variable domain (outside the CDR3, taken from reference TRBV7-9 and TRBJ2-1): DTGVSQNPRHKITKRGQNVTFRCDPISEHNRLYWYRQTLGQGPEFLTYFQNEAQLEKSRLLSDRFSAERPKGSFSTLEIQRTEQGDSAMYLCASSAGLADYNEQFFGPGTRLTVL.

This clone turned up a few times. A much larger clone lies a single base off, so this may be a read error. The read gets to within 3 residues of the CDR3 end, and the germline J gene fills in the rest. J is TRBJ2-1 and V is TRBV2, with 12 bases that match TRBD2. The CDR3 spans 15 residues. The J segment lost 4 bases and the V segment lost 11 bases, leaving 9 bases of the junction unmatched. Germline CDR1 reads SNHLY; CDR2 reads FYNNEI. Here the CDR3 reads CAPPAGLAGYNEQFF. The covered CDR3 bases are TGTGCCCCCCCAGCCGGACTAGCGGGGTACAATGAG.

This clone was counted ten times or more. CDR3 loop: CASSFSTDTQYF. CDR3 DNA, as far as it was read: TGTGCCAGCAGCTTCTCCACAGATACG. V is TRBV7-9 and J is TRBJ2-3; D unresolved. The read terminates 3 residues before the CDR3 end, so the remaining end is supplied by the germline J gene. V lost 3 bases, J lost 2 bases, and 3 bases lay in between. This CDR3 is built from 12 residues. Germline lookup yields CDR1 SEHNR and CDR2 FQNEAQ (reference sequence).

This clone has at least ten counts. The DNA ends 3 residues before the CDR3 does, and the rest of the CDR3 is filled in from the germline J gene. The chain employs TRBV10-3 and TRBJ2-1, with TRBD2 matching over 11 bases. With 7 bases clipped from V and 6 bases from J, the junction kept 11 bases outside the gene matches. Germline V gene lookup returns CDR1 ENHRY and CDR2 SYGVKD. This CDR3 contains 16 residues. CDR3 DNA (partial): TGTGCCATCACCGAAGGCGGGGGACTAGCGGTCAATGAG. It specifies CAITEGGGLAVNE. The whole CDR3 sequence is CAITEGGGLAVNEQFF.

A few counts support this clone. CDR3 DNA, as far as it was read: TGTGCCAGCAGCTTAGACAGGGGGCGCGGCGAC. Protein product: CASSLDRGRGD. The entire CDR3 sequence reads CASSLDRGRGDYTF. The chain is built from TRBV7-9 and TRBJ1-2; 9 bases match TRBD1. The CDR3 end falls 3 residues outside the read, so it is completed with the germline J gene. The CDR3 extends over 14 amino acids. Germline V CDR1 and CDR2: SEHNR, FQNEAQ (reference sequence).